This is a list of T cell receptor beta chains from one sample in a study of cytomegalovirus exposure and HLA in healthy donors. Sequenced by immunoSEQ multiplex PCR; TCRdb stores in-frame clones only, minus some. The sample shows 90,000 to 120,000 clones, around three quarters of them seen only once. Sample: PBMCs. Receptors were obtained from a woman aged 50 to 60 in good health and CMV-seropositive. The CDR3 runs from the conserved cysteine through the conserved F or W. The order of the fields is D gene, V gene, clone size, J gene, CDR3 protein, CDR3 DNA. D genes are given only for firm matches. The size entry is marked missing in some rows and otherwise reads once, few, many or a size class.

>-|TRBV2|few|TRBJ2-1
CASWLDPTGNEQFF
TGTGCCAGCTGGCTGGACCCAACGGGGAATGAGCAGTTCTTC
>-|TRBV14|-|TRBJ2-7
CASSQGQVEQYF
TGTGCCAGCAGCCAAGGACAGGTCGAGCAGTACTTC
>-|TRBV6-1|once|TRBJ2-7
CASSDRGGRGVEQYF
TGTGCCAGCAGTGATCGGGGAGGTCGTGGAGTTGAGCAGTACTTC
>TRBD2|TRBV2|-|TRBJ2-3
CASSIGTSGSADTQYF
TGTGCCAGCAGCATAGGGACTAGCGGGAGCGCAGATACGCAGTATTTT
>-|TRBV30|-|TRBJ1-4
CAWSYSEKLFF
TGTGCCTGGAGTTATTCCGAAAAACTGTTTTTT
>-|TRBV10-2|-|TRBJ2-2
CASSVGGDGELFF
TGCGCCAGCAGTGTCGGGGGAGATGGGGAGCTGTTTTTT
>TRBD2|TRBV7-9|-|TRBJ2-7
CASRSGVTEGLYEQYF
TGTGCCAGCAGAAGCGGGGTTACGGAGGGTCTCTACGAGCAGTACTTC
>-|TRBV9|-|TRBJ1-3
CASSPGQGLWDFSGNTIYF
TGTGCCAGCAGCCCTGGGCAGGGGCTATGGGATTTCTCTGGAAACACCATATATTTT
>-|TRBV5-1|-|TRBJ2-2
CASSLARANTGELFF
TGCGCCAGCAGCTTGGCCCGTGCGAACACCGGGGAGCTGTTTTTT
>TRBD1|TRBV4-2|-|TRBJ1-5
CASSPSGQGGGNHQPQHF
TGTGCCAGCAGCCCCTCGGGACAGGGAGGAGGGAATCATCAGCCCCAGCATTTT
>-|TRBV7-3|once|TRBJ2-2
CASSFSNTGELFF
TGTGCCAGCAGCTTCAGTAACACCGGGGAGCTGTTTTTT
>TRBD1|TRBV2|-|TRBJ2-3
CASSAEGAVQYF
TGTGCCAGCAGTGCTGAGGGGGCGGTGCAGTATTTT
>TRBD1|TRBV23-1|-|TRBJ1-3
CASSQTGQGARGNTIYF
TGCGCCAGCAGTCAAACCGGACAGGGGGCGAGGGGAAACACCATATATTTT
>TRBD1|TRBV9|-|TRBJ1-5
CASSVGGTGTQPQHF
TGTGCCAGCAGCGTAGGGGGGACAGGGACTCAGCCCCAGCATTTT
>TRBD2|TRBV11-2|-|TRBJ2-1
CASSYSIAGGQDEQFF
TGTGCCAGCAGCTATTCGATTGCGGGAGGCCAGGATGAGCAGTTCTTC
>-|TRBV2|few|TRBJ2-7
CASSPGTLDEQYF
TGTGCCAGCAGTCCCGGGACTCTAGACGAGCAGTACTTC
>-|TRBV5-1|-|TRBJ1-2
CASSPEGTNYGYTF
TGCGCCAGCAGCCCGGAGGGAACTAACTATGGCTACACCTTC
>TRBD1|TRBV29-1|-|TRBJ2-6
CSANLRDRGTGANVLTF
TGCAGCGCCAACCTCCGGGACAGGGGGACTGGGGCCAACGTCCTGACTTTC
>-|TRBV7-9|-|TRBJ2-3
CASTRTPDTQYF
TGTGCCAGCACCAGAACCCCAGATACGCAGTATTTT
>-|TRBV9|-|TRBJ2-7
CASSVEAATRGEQYF
TGTGCCAGCAGCGTAGAGGCAGCCACCAGAGGGGAGCAGTACTTC
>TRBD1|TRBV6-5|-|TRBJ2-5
CASSYSIQGEETQYF
TGTGCCAGCAGTTACTCGATACAGGGGGAAGAGACCCAGTACTTC
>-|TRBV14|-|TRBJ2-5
CASSPRQVGTQYF
TGTGCCAGCAGCCCAAGACAAGTCGGGACCCAGTACTTC
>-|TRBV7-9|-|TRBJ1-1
CASSLGLPEAFF
TGTGCCAGCAGCTTAGGACTTCCAGAAGCTTTCTTT
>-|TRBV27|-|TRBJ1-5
CASSGGVRQPQHF
TGTGCCAGCAGTGGGGGGGTTCGGCAGCCCCAGCATTTT
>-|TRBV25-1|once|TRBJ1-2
CASSAGQIYGYTF
TGTGCCAGCAGTGCCGGACAGATCTATGGCTACACCTTC
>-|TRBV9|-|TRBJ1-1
CASSPPRGHEAFF
TGTGCCAGCAGTCCTCCCCGAGGACATGAAGCTTTCTTT
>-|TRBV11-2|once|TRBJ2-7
CASSSSATYEQYF
TGTGCCAGCAGCTCTAGTGCCACCTACGAGCAGTACTTC
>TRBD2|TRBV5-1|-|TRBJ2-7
CASSPGLAWEQYF
TGCGCCAGCAGCCCGGGACTAGCATGGGAGCAGTACTTC
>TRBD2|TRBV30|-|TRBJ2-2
CATDFAGDYTGELFF
TGTGCCACCGACTTTGCGGGGGACTACACCGGGGAGCTGTTTTTT
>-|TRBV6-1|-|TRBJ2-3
CASYVGGRTDTQYF
TGTGCCAGCTACGTCGGGGGGCGGACAGATACGCAGTATTTT
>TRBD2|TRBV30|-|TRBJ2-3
CAWNYRLAGSDTQYF
TGTGCCTGGAACTATCGACTAGCGGGCTCAGATACGCAGTATTTT
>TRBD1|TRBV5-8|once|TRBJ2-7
CASSLGGQGIYEQYF
TGTGCCAGCAGCTTAGGCGGACAGGGCATTTACGAGCAGTACTTC
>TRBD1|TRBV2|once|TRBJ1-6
CASSEVQGGSNSPLHF
TGTGCCAGCAGTGAAGTTCAGGGGGGATCTAATTCACCCCTCCACTTT
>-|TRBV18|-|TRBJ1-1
CASSPLEGLNTEAFF
TGTGCCAGCTCACCACTCGAGGGATTGAACACTGAAGCTTTCTTT
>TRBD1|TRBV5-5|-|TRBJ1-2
CASSSTGGNYGYTF
TGTGCCAGCAGCTCGACAGGGGGCAACTATGGCTACACCTTC
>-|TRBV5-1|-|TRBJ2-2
CASSSGSNTGELFF
TGCGCCAGCAGCTCCGGGTCGAACACCGGGGAGCTGTTTTTT
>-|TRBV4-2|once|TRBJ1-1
CASSQDHASITEAFF
TGTGCCAGCAGCCAAGACCACGCTAGCATCACTGAAGCTTTCTTT
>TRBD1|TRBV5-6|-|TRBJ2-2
CASSLTGGGTGELFF
TGTGCCAGCAGCTTGACAGGGGGAGGCACCGGGGAGCTGTTTTTT
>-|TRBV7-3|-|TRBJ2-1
CASSPNSGSGEQFF
TGTGCCAGCAGCCCAAACTCGGGTAGCGGCGAGCAGTTCTTC
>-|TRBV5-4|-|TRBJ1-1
CASSRDTLNTEAFF
TGTGCCAGCAGCCGGGACACGCTCAACACTGAAGCTTTCTTT